This is a list of T cell receptor beta chains from one sample in a study of human T cells and chemical hapten exposure. MiXCR, applied by TCRdb to the RACE reads, yields one record per CDR3 protein. Of about 84,000 distinct CDR3 sequences listed, about 10% were seen once; the top ten hold about 5%. The sample in question was whole blood, obtained in connection with sensitization to the hapten diphenylcyclopropenone (DPC). The receptor set was obtained from a woman between 45 and 60 years old with alopecia areata. Some clones in this sample may be carry-over from other donors' samples. Each CDR3 is given with its conserved first and last residue. A D gene is named only where the DNA matches it firmly. A row's size may be missing; if present it is once, few, many or a size class.

length	size	D	V	J	CDR3	DNA
15	many	TRBD1	TRBV12-3/TRBV12-4	TRBJ2-5	CASSLFGGQGETQYF	TGTGCCAGCAGTTTGTTTGGTGGACAGGGGGAGACCCAGTACTTC
13	many	-	TRBV20-1	TRBJ2-7	CSASRGTNYEQYF	TGCAGTGCTAGTAGGGGGACCAACTACGAGCAGTACTTC
15	few	-	TRBV28	TRBJ1-4	CASSLSGWTNEKLFF	TGTGCCAGCAGTTTGAGTGGTTGGACTAATGAAAAACTGTTTTTT
16	few	TRBD2	TRBV7-6	TRBJ2-1	CASSFPGTSGTNEQFF	TGTGCCAGCAGCTTTCCTGGGACTAGCGGGACCAATGAGCAGTTCTTC
13	-	-	TRBV30	TRBJ1-4	CAWSVSWAEKLFF	TGTGCCTGGAGTGTCTCGTGGGCTGAAAAACTGTTTTTT
14	-	TRBD1	TRBV3-1	TRBJ1-5	CASSPWTGDQPQHF	TGTGCCAGCAGCCCTTGGACAGGTGATCAGCCCCAGCATTTT
16	many	TRBD2	TRBV4-3	TRBJ2-2	CASSQDGGANTGELFF	TGCGCCAGCAGCCAAGACGGGGGGGCGAACACCGGGGAGCTGTTTTTT
13	few	-	TRBV6-6	TRBJ2-5	CASSYGEDETQYF	TGTGCCAGCAGTTACGGTGAAGATGAGACCCAGTACTTC
12	few	-	TRBV29-1	TRBJ1-1	CSGGQHNTEAFF	TGCAGCGGTGGACAGCACAACACTGAAGCTTTCTTT
16	many	TRBD1	TRBV12-3/TRBV12-4	TRBJ2-3	CASSQTGVGLTDTQYF	TGTGCCAGCAGCCAGACAGGGGTCGGTTTGACAGATACGCAGTATTTT
15	few	-	TRBV28	TRBJ1-4	CASSLFTQFNEKLFF	TGTGCCAGCAGTTTATTTACACAGTTTAATGAAAAACTGTTTTTT
16	many	-	TRBV7-9	TRBJ2-2	CASGQEGQSDVGELFF	TGTGCCAGCGGCCAAGAGGGCCAGTCCGATGTCGGGGAGCTGTTTTTT
12	many	-	TRBV10-3	TRBJ2-7	CAIGSWGDEQYF	TGTGCCATCGGGTCTTGGGGAGACGAGCAGTACTTC
14	few	-	TRBV29-1	TRBJ2-2	CSVDSGINTGELFF	TGCAGCGTTGACAGTGGGATAAACACCGGGGAGCTGTTTTTT
14	many	TRBD1	TRBV6-1	TRBJ1-5	CASSPGQGRQPQHF	TGTGCCAGCAGTCCGGGACAGGGGCGGCAGCCCCAGCATTTT
15	-	TRBD2	TRBV20-1	TRBJ2-5	CSARETSGRRETQYF	TGCAGTGCTAGAGAGACTAGCGGGAGGAGAGAGACCCAGTACTTC
15	few	-	TRBV7-2	TRBJ2-5	CASSLALRDAETQYF	TGTGCCAGCAGCTTAGCGCTGCGGGACGCGGAGACCCAGTACTTC
14	many	-	TRBV9	TRBJ1-2	CASSVGRGAGGYTF	TGTGCCAGCAGCGTAGGGCGAGGGGCCGGCGGCTACACCTTC
15	few	-	TRBV12-3/TRBV12-4	TRBJ1-5	CASSLLGANNQPQHF	TGTGCCAGCAGTTTACTGGGTGCGAACAATCAGCCCCAGCATTTT
15	-	TRBD2	TRBV6-6	TRBJ2-5	CASRTSGTIQETQYF	TGTGCCAGCAGGACTAGCGGGACAATCCAAGAGACCCAGTACTTC
15	-	TRBD1	TRBV5-4	TRBJ2-2	CASSPGQGANGELFF	TGTGCCAGCAGCCCAGGACAGGGGGCGAACGGGGAGCTGTTTTTT
17	many	TRBD2	TRBV9	TRBJ2-2	CASSVASASGRRGELFF	TGTGCCAGCAGCGTGGCATCGGCTAGCGGGAGAAGAGGGGAGCTGTTTTTT
16	-	-	TRBV18	TRBJ1-1	CASSHAPGQLNTEAFF	TGTGCCAGCTCACATGCACCGGGACAATTGAACACTGAAGCTTTCTTT
15	few	-	TRBV7-2	TRBJ1-5	CASSLVGASNQPQHF	TGTGCCAGCAGCTTAGTGGGGGCTTCGAATCAGCCCCAGCATTTT
12	many	-	TRBV5-6	TRBJ2-7	CASSKSSFEQYF	TGTGCCAGCAGCAAATCCAGTTTCGAGCAGTACTTC
15	few	-	TRBV6-6	TRBJ1-5	CASREDSSSNQPQHF	TGTGCCAGCAGGGAGGACAGCAGTAGCAATCAGCCCCAGCATTTT
13	once	-	TRBV7-9	TRBJ1-1	CASSFPGNTDAFF	TGTGCCAGCAGCTTTCCGGGGAACACTGATGCTTTCTTT
14	few	-	TRBV6-5	TRBJ2-4	CAHWRGGAKNIQYF	TGTGCCCATTGGAGGGGTGGGGCCAAAAACATTCAGTACTTC
16	few	TRBD1	TRBV19	TRBJ2-7	CASSMTGTGSPYEQYF	TGTGCCAGTAGTATGACCGGGACAGGAAGCCCCTACGAGCAGTACTTC
15	many	-	TRBV27	TRBJ2-2	CASSLSRRNTGELFF	TGTGCCAGCAGTTTATCCAGGCGGAACACCGGGGAGCTGTTTTTT
16	many	-	TRBV28	TRBJ1-4	CASSTPSKPTNEKLFF	TGTGCCAGCAGTACCCCGTCGAAACCAACTAATGAAAAACTGTTTTTT
15	few	-	TRBV6-6	TRBJ1-4	CASRRDFATNEKLFF	TGTGCCAGCAGACGGGACTTTGCAACTAATGAAAAACTGTTTTTT
16	many	TRBD2	TRBV19	TRBJ2-3	CASSDLSGRRTDTQYF	TGTGCCAGTAGTGATCTTAGCGGGAGGCGCACAGATACGCAGTATTTT
14	-	-	TRBV5-4	TRBJ2-5	CASSYRTAQETQYF	TGTGCCAGCAGCTACAGGACAGCCCAAGAGACCCAGTACTTC
13	many	TRBD2	TRBV6-2/TRBV6-3	TRBJ2-2	CASASGNTGELFF	TGTGCCAGCGCTAGCGGGAACACCGGGGAGCTGTTTTTT
14	many	TRBD1	TRBV6-5	TRBJ1-5	CASSSDRSNQPQHF	TGTGCCAGCAGCTCGGACAGGTCTAATCAGCCCCAGCATTTT
14	-	TRBD2	TRBV9	TRBJ2-1	CASSVAGGPNEQFF	TGTGCCAGCAGCGTAGCGGGAGGGCCTAATGAGCAGTTCTTC
12	many	-	TRBV29-1	TRBJ1-1	CSVDQGWTEAFF	TGCAGCGTTGATCAGGGATGGACTGAAGCTTTCTTT
19	-	TRBD2	TRBV15	TRBJ2-1	CATSRDKSSGTHPYNEQFF	TGTGCCACCAGCAGAGATAAATCCAGCGGGACCCACCCTTACAATGAGCAGTTCTTC
16	many	-	TRBV30	TRBJ2-2	CAWSVERGWGTGELFF	TGTGCCTGGAGTGTTGAAAGAGGGTGGGGCACCGGGGAGCTGTTTTTT
14	-	-	TRBV29-1	TRBJ2-7	CSVEDQGSTYEQYF	TGCAGCGTTGAAGATCAGGGCTCCACCTACGAGCAGTACTTC
15	-	TRBD2	TRBV29-1	TRBJ2-2	CSVGSGLAGSGELFF	TGCAGCGTGGGGTCGGGACTAGCGGGATCTGGGGAGCTGTTTTTT
14	many	-	TRBV20-1	TRBJ1-1	CSARLTGRNTEAFF	TGCAGTGCTAGGTTGACAGGCCGGAACACTGAAGCTTTCTTT
14	few	-	TRBV14	TRBJ2-1	CASSRQSSYNEQFF	TGTGCCAGCAGCAGACAGAGTTCCTACAATGAGCAGTTCTTC
15	-	-	TRBV19	TRBJ2-5	CASSIDLTTQETQYF	TGTGCCAGTAGTATAGATCTGACTACACAAGAGACCCAGTACTTC
15	many	TRBD2	TRBV6-4	TRBJ2-1	CASSKVAGSYNEQFF	TGTGCCAGCAGTAAGGTAGCGGGCTCCTACAATGAGCAGTTCTTC
14	many	-	TRBV20-1	TRBJ2-7	CSARNTRATYEQYF	TGCAGTGCTAGAAATACTAGGGCAACCTACGAGCAGTACTTC
15	-	-	TRBV28	TRBJ2-2	CASSFGGPVTGELFF	TGTGCCAGCAGCTTCGGAGGTCCGGTCACCGGGGAGCTGTTTTTT
19	-	TRBD1	TRBV6-1	TRBJ1-1	CASSERYAAGQGRWTEAFF	TGTGCCAGCAGTGAACGATATGCGGCGGGACAGGGGAGATGGACTGAAGCTTTCTTT
16	-	-	TRBV20-1	TRBJ1-6	CSARGLVVGPNSPLHF	TGCAGTGCTAGAGGTCTTGTTGTGGGACCTAATTCACCCCTCCACTTT
16	few	-	TRBV3-1	TRBJ2-3	CASSLAPGLSGDTQYF	TGTGCCAGCAGCTTAGCCCCAGGGCTGTCTGGAGATACGCAGTATTTT
13	few	-	TRBV29-1	TRBJ1-1	CSVERGGGTEAFF	TGCAGCGTTGAGCGGGGAGGAGGCACTGAAGCTTTCTTT
15	few	TRBD2	TRBV27	TRBJ2-2	CASSLRREGTGELFF	TGTGCCAGCAGTTTAAGGCGGGAGGGAACCGGGGAGCTGTTTTTT
18	few	-	TRBV28	TRBJ2-1	CASSLIFLATNSYNEQFF	TGTGCCAGCAGTTTAATCTTCTTAGCCACCAACTCCTACAATGAGCAGTTCTTC
13	many	-	TRBV20-1	TRBJ2-1	CSAIGQAGNEQFF	TGCAGTGCTATCGGTCAAGCGGGCAATGAGCAGTTCTTC
15	-	-	TRBV6-6	TRBJ1-1	CASSYSSTGNTEAFF	TGTGCCAGCAGTTACTCCTCCACGGGGAATACTGAAGCTTTCTTT
17	-	-	TRBV6-2/TRBV6-3	TRBJ2-4	CASSYSFLARSKNIQYF	TGTGCCAGCAGTTACTCGTTCCTAGCCCGGTCCAAAAACATTCAGTACTTC
16	many	TRBD2	TRBV7-2	TRBJ2-1	CASSPQGTSGYNEQFF	TGTGCCAGCAGCCCTCAGGGGACTAGCGGGTACAATGAGCAGTTCTTC
12	few	-	TRBV18	TRBJ2-7	CASSNLPYEQYF	TGTGCCAGCTCGAACCTACCCTACGAGCAGTACTTC